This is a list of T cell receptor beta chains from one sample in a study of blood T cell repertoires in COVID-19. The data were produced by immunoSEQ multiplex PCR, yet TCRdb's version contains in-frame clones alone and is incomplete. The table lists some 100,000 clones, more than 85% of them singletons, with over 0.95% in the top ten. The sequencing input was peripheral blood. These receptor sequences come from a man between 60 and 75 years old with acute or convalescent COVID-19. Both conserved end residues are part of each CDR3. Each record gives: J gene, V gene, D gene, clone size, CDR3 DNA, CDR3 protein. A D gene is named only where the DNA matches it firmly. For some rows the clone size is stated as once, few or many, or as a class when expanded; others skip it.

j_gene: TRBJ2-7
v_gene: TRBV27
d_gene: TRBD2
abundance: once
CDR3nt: TGTGCCAGCAGTTTATCGGGGGGGGAGCAGTACTTC
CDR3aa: CASSLSGGEQYF

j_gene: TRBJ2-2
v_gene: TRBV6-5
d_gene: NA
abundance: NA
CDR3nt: TGTGCCAGCAGACGACTCTCCGGGGAGCTGTTTTTT
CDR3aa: CASRRLSGELFF

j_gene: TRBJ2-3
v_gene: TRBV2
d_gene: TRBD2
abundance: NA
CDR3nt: TGTGCCAGCAGTGAAGATATAAGCGGGAGTATGTATACGCAGTATTTT
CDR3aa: CASSEDISGSMYTQYF

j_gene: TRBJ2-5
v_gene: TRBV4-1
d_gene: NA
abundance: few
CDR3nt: TGCGCCAGCAGCCCCGGGGAGCTCCAAGAGACCCAGTACTTC
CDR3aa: CASSPGELQETQYF

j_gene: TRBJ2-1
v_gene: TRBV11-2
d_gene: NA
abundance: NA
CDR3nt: TGTGCCAGCAGCATAATCAATGAGCAGTTCTTC
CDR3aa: CASSIINEQFF

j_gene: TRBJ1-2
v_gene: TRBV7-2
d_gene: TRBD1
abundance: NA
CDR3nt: TGTGCCAGCAGCCCTGGGACAGGGTTGCCCTATGGCTACACCTTC
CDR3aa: CASSPGTGLPYGYTF

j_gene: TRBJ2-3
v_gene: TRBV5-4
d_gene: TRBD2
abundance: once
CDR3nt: TGTGCCAGCAGCTTACGGGCTAGCGGGAGCGCAGATACGCAGTATTTT
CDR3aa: CASSLRASGSADTQYF

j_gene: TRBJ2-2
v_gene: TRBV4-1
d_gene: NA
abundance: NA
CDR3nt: TGCGCCAGCAGCCCGACTACCGGGGAGCTGTTTTTT
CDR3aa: CASSPTTGELFF

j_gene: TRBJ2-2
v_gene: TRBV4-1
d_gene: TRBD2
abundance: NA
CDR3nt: TGCGCCAGCAGCCAGGGGACTAGCGGAATGGCCGGGGAGCTGTTTTTT
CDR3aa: CASSQGTSGMAGELFF

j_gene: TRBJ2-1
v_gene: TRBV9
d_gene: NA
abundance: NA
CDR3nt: TGTGCCAGCAGCGTATCGACGGGTGAGCAGTTCTTC
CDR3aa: CASSVSTGEQFF

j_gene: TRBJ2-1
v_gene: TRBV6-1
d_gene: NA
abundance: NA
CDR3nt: TGTGCCAGCAGTGATGGTCTAGCCCATCTCGTAAGGTACAATGAGCAGTTCTTC
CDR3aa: CASSDGLAHLVRYNEQFF

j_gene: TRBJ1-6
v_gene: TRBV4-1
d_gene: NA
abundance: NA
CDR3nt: TGCGCCAGCAGCCATCGAAGGCCCTCGGGGAGTGGGTATAATTCACCCCTCCACTTT
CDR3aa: CASSHRRPSGSGYNSPLHF

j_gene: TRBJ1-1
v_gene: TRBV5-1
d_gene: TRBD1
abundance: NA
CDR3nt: TGCGCCAGCTTCGTGGACAGGATGAACACTGAAGCTTTCTTT
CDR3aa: CASFVDRMNTEAFF

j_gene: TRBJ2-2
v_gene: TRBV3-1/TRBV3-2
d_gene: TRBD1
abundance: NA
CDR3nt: TGTGCCAGCAGCCAAGGACAGGGGGGAAGGTTTAACACCGGGGAGCTGTTTTTT
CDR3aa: CASSQGQGGRFNTGELFF

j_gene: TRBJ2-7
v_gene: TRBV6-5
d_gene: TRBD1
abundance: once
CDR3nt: TGTGCCAGCAGTATAGGGGGCGTTTACGAGCAGTACTTC
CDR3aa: CASSIGGVYEQYF

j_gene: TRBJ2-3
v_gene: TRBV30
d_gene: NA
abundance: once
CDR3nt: TGTGCCTGGAGTGGCGGCAGTTCCTTTACAGATACGCAGTATTTT
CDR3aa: CAWSGGSSFTDTQYF

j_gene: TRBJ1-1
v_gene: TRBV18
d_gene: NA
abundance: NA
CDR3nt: TGTGCCAGCTCACGAGAAGTGAACACTGAAGCTTTCTTT
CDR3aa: CASSREVNTEAFF

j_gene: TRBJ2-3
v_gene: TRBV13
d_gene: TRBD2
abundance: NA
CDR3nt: TGTGCCAGCAGCTTAAAGTCCGGGACTAGCGGAACTAGCACAGATACGCAGTATTTT
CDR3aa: CASSLKSGTSGTSTDTQYF

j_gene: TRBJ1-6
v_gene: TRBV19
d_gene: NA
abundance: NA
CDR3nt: TGTGCCAGTAGTATTCAGTTGGTTCCCGGAGAGAATTCACCCCTCCACTTT
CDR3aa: CASSIQLVPGENSPLHF

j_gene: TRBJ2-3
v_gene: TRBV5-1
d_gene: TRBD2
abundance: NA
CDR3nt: TGCGCCAGCAGCTCGGCGGGAGGGATGACAGATACGCAGTATTTT
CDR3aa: CASSSAGGMTDTQYF

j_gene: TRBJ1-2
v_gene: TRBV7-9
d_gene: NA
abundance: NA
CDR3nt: TGTGCCAGCAGCTTCGGGGGTACGGGCTATGGCTACACCTTC
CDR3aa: CASSFGGTGYGYTF

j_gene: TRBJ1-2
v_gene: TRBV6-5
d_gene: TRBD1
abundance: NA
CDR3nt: TGTGCCAGCAGTCGCCGGGACAGGGATAACTATGGCTACACCTTC
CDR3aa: CASSRRDRDNYGYTF

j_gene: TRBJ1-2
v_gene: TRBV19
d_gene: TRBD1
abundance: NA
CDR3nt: TGTGCCAGTAGTATGGGGGGACAGGACTATGGCTACACCTTC
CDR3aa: CASSMGGQDYGYTF

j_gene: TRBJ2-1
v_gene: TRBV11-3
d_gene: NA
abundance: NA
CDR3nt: TGTGCCAGCAGCTTAGGTAGTAGCGGTTTCAATGAGCAGTTCTTC
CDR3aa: CASSLGSSGFNEQFF

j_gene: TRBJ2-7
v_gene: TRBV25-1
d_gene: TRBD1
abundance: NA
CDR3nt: TGTGCCAGCAGCGGGGACAGCTACGAGCAGTACTTC
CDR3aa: CASSGDSYEQYF

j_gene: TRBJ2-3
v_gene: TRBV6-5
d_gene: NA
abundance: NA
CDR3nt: TGTGCCAGCAAGCCCAGCGCTAACACAGATACGCAGTATTTT
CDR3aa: CASKPSANTDTQYF

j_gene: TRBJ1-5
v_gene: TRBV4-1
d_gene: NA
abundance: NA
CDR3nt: TGCGCCAGCAGCCAAGGTGCGGCAGACAATCAGCCCCAGCATTTT
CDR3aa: CASSQGAADNQPQHF

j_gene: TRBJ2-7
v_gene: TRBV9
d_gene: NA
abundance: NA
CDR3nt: TGTGCCAGCAGCGTAGGTCCCCCTTCCTACGAGCAGTACTTC
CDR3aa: CASSVGPPSYEQYF

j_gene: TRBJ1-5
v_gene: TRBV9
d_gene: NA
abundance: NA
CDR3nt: TGTGCCAGCTCCACAGGGCGCAATCAGCCCCAGCATTTT
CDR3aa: CASSTGRNQPQHF

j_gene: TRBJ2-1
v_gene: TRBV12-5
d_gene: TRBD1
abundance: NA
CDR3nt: TGTGCTAGTGGTTTGGAAGGTCAGGGGGCTAGGAAGCAGTTCTTC
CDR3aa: CASGLEGQGARKQFF

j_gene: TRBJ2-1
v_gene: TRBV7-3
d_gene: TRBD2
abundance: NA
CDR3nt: TGTGCCAGCAGTCCCGGGACTACCTACAATGAGCAGTTCTTC
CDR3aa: CASSPGTTYNEQFF

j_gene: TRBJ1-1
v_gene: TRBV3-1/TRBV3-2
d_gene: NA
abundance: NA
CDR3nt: TGTGCCAGCAGCCAAAACCCCCAGGGTTGGACTGAAGCTTTCTTT
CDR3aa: CASSQNPQGWTEAFF

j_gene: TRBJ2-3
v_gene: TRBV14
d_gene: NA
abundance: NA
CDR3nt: TGTGCCAGCTCTCAGGGGACCTGGGCAGATACGCAGTATTTT
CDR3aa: CASSQGTWADTQYF

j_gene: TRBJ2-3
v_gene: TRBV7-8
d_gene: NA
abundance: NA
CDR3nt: TGTGCCAGCAGCTTAGTGGTCGGAGCGAGCACAGATACGCAGTATTTT
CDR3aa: CASSLVVGASTDTQYF

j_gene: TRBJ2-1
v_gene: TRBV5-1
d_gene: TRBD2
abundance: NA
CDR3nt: TGCGCCAGCAGCTCTTGGACTAGCGGGACCCCCCGTAAGCACAATGAGCAGTTCTTC
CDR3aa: CASSSWTSGTPRKHNEQFF

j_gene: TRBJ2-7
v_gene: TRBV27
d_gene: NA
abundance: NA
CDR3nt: TGTGCCAGCAGTTTAGCGTTCTCCTACGAGCAGTACTTC
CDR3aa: CASSLAFSYEQYF

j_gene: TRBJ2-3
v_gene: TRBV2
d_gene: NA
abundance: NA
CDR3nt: TGTGCCAGCAGTGAAGTGGCCAGGAGCACAGATACGCAGTATTTT
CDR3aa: CASSEVARSTDTQYF

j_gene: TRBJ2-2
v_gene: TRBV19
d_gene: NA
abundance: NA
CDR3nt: TGTGCCAGTACCCACCCTCGGGGTACGGGCACCGGGGAGCTGTTTTTT
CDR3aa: CASTHPRGTGTGELFF

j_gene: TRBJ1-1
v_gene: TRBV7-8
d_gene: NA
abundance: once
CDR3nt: TGTGCCAGCACCAGAGAAGGGGATTACCACACTGAAGCTTTCTTT
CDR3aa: CASTREGDYHTEAFF

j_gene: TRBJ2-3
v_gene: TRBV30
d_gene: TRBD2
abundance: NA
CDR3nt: TGTGCCTGGAGTGGACTAGCGGGCAAAAGGGATACGCAGTATTTT
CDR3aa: CAWSGLAGKRDTQYF

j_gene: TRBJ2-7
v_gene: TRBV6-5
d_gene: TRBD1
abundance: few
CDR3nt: TGTGCCAGCAGTTCATTGACAGGGGCGGACTACGAGCAGTACTTC
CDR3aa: CASSSLTGADYEQYF

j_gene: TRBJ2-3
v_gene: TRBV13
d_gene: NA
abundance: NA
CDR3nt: TGTGCCAGCAGAGGGGCGGGGAGGGGGGCAGATACGCAGTATTTT
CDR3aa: CASRGAGRGADTQYF

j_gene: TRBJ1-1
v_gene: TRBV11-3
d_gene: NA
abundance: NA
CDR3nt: TGTGCCAGCAGCCCCGGGAGGACGAACACTGAAGCTTTCTTT
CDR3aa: CASSPGRTNTEAFF

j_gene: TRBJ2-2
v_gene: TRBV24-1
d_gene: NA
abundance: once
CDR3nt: TGTGCCACCAGTGATCCGGGACTCAATAGGATCGGGGAGCTGTTTTTT
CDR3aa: CATSDPGLNRIGELFF

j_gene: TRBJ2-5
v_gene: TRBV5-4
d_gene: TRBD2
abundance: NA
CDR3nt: TGTGCCAGCAGCTTGGGACCGACTAGCGGAAAAGAGACCCAGTACTTC
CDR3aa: CASSLGPTSGKETQYF

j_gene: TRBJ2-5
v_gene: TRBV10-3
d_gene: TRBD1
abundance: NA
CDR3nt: TGTGCCATCAGTGAGTCCGGGACAGGGGCGGGAGAGACCCAGTACTTC
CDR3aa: CAISESGTGAGETQYF

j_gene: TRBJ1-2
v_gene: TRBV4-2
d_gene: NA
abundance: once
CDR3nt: TGTGCCAGCAGCCAAGTAACGTGGGGGGAGGGTGGCTACACCTTC
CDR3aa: CASSQVTWGEGGYTF

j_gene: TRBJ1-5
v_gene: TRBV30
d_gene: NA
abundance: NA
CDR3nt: TGTGCCTGGAGTGGGGGAGGGAGCAATCAGCCCCAGCATTTT
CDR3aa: CAWSGGGSNQPQHF

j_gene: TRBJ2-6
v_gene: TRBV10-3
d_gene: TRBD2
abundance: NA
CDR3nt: TGTGCCATCAGTGATCTCACGGGACGGGGGGCTGGGGCCAACGTCCTGACTTTC
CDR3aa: CAISDLTGRGAGANVLTF

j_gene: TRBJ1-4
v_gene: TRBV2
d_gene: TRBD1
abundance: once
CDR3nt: TGTGCCAGCAGTGTGGCAGGGGGTCATGAAAAACTGTTTTTT
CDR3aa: CASSVAGGHEKLFF

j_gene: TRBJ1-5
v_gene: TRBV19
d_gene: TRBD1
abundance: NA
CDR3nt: TGTGCCAGTAGTATAGAACAGGGGGTGAGCAATCAGCCCCAGCATTTT
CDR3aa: CASSIEQGVSNQPQHF

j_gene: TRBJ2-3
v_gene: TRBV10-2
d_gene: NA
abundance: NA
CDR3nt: TGCGCCAGCAGTGACTGGGAGTCCGGCACAGATACGCAGTATTTT
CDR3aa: CASSDWESGTDTQYF

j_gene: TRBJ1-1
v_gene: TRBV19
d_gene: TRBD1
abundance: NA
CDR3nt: TGTGCCAGTAGTATGGACAGGGGGCTCGATGAAGCTTTCTTT
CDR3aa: CASSMDRGLDEAFF

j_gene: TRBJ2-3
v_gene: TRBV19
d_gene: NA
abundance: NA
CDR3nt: TGTGCCAGTAGCCTAGGTGTTGACACAGATACGCAGTATTTT
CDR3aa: CASSLGVDTDTQYF

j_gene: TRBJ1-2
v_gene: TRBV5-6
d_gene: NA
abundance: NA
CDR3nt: TGTGCCAGCAGCTTGGAGGTGGGCAGGGCCGGGGGCTACACCTTC
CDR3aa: CASSLEVGRAGGYTF

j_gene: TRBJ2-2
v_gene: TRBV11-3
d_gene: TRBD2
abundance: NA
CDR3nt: TGTGCCAGCAGCAGACGACTAGCGGCGAACACCGGGGAGCTGTTTTTT
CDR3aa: CASSRRLAANTGELFF

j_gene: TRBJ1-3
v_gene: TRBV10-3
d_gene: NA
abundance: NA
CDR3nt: TGTGCCGTAGCTCGGGGAAACACCATATATTTT
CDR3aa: CAVARGNTIYF

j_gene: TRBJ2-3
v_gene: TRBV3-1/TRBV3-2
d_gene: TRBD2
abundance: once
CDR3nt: TGTGCCAGCAGCCCAGAAGCGGGGTTCACAGATACGCAGTATTTT
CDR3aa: CASSPEAGFTDTQYF

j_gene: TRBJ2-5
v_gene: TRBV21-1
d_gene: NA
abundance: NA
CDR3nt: TGTGCCAGCAGCAAAGGTCGAGAGCGGGAGGGACAAGAGACCCAGTACTTC
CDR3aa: CASSKGREREGQETQYF